This TCR beta chain was sequenced in a study of CD8 T cells in Susac syndrome. A quantity of about 0.5 to 1 ug RNA underwent reverse transcription using random hexamers. An immunoSEQ multiplex PCR amplified TCR beta CDR3 over 54 Vbeta and 13 Jbeta. TCRdb independently ran MiXCR on the immunoSEQ multiplex PCR reads; one entry per CDR3 protein. The data show roughly 400,000 distinct CDR3 sequences, 75% to 90% seen once. The ends were cut back, 2 bases at V and 2 bases at J, with 11 bases in the middle. The germline V gene encodes CDR1 PRHDT and CDR2 FYEKMQ (reference sequence). This CDR3 region has 15 residues.

This chain links TRBV13 with TRBJ2-3; tentative D call: TRBD2 (6 bases). The clonotype was recovered from a human donor with multiple sclerosis. What was sequenced was CD8+ T cells from PBMCs. The CDR3 spells CASSLFGGPTDTQYF. The CDR3 nucleotides read TGTGCCAGCAGCTTATTTGGAGGGCCCACAGATACGCAGTATTTT.